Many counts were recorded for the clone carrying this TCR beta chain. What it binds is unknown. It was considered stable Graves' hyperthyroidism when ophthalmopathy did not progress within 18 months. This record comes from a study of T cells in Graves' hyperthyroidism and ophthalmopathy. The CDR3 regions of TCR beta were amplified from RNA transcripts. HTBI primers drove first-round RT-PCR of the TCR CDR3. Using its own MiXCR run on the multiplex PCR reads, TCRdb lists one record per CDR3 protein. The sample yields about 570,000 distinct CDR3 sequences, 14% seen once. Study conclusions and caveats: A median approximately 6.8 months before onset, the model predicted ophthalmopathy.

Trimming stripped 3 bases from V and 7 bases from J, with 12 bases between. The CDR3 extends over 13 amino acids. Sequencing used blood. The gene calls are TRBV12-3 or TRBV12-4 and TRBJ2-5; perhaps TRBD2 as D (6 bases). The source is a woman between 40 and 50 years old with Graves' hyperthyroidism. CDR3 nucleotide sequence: TGTGCCAGCAGTTTCATCGGGGAGGTGACCCAGTACTTC. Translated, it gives CASSFIGEVTQYF.